The clone carrying this T cell receptor beta chain was recorded many times. This entry is derived from a study of regulatory T cells in long-lasting Graves disease. On the study more broadly: Under 3 months of antithyroid drugs had been taken by newly diagnosed Graves' patients.

Time point specified: newly diagnosed GD, antithyroid drugs for less than 3 months. Making the TCR library involved RNA that had been extracted from PBMCs. Researchers made TCR beta libraries by using iRepertoire HTBI primers and running Arm-PCR on CDR3 regions. Original analysis: In the combined samples, roughly 62 TRBV and 14 to 15 TRBJ segments were identified. TCRdb re-analysed the multiplex PCR reads in MiXCR, keeping a single row per CDR3 protein. TCRdb, not the authors, supplied the V and J calls. The table includes approximately 490,000 distinct CDR3 sequences, about a sixth detected once. A further study also used this sample, focusing on T cells in Graves' hyperthyroidism and ophthalmopathy. Per that study: The HTBI set primed first-round TCR CDR3 RT-PCR.

This receptor was identified in a man aged 35 to 55 with Graves disease. Sequences were derived from peripheral blood mononuclear cells (PBMCs), sampled at new diagnosis, from a patient treated with antithyroid drugs.

CDR3 nucleotide sequence: TGCAGTGCTAGAGCGACTAGCGGGAGGGGGGGGAATGAGCAGTTCTTC. Translated: CSARATSGRGGNEQFF. J is TRBJ2-1 and V is TRBV20-1; 14 bases are shared with TRBD2. The V gene's germline CDR1 is DFQATT and CDR2 SNEGSKA (reference sequence). Trimming removed 1 base from V and 7 bases from J; junction bases left unmatched: 6. The CDR3 spans 16 residues.